These 32 T cell receptor beta chains were all obtained from the same sample, sequenced in a study of T cells after yellow fever vaccination. TCRdb processed the 5' RACE reads anew with MiXCR; each CDR3 protein has one entry. The sample yields some 500,000 distinct CDR3 sequences, about 14% seen once. Sequences were derived from PBMCs, sampled on the day of the yellow fever booster vaccination. The receptors here all came from a young man who received the YFV17D yellow fever vaccine.

This clonotype has more than one count but fewer than ten. This chain links TRBV5-4 with TRBJ2-2; D remains ambiguous. V shed 5 bases and J shed 0 bases, with 8 bases lying between them. Germline V gene data show CDR1 as SGHNT and CDR2 as YYREEE (reference sequence). The length of the CDR3 is 14 residues. The DNA for the CDR3 is TGTGCCAGCAGGCCCGACCCGAACACCGGGGAGCTGTTTTTT. Amino acids: CASRPDPNTGELFF.

The J gene is TRBJ2-1, the V gene TRBV7-9; the D gene is possibly TRBD2 (6 bases). V lost 3 bases and J lost 8, with 14 bases in between. From germline, CDR1 is SEHNR and CDR2 FQNEAQ (reference sequence). The CDR3 length is 14 residues. In DNA form, the CDR3 reads TGTGCCAGCAGCTTCGCGGGGCAGGGTCATGAGCAGTTCTTC. Its protein product is CASSFAGQGHEQFF.

In this sample, this clonotype turned up a few times. The chain joins TRBV11-1 to TRBJ2-3; 12 nucleotides line up with TRBD2. The CDR3 sequence is 21 residues long. V shed 4 bases and J 6 bases; nucleotides not matched to a gene: 23. Germline V gives CDR1 SGHAT, CDR2 FQDESV (reference sequence). CDR3 nucleotides: TGTGCCAGCAGCTCACCACTGGGTCGCCTTACTAGCGGGAGGTTAGGGGATACGCAGTATTTT. Its protein is CASSSPLGRLTSGRLGDTQYF.

This clonotype has only a few counts. The J gene is TRBJ1-2, the V gene TRBV9; D unresolved. V lost 3 bases, J lost 2 bases, and 14 bases lay in between. CDR3 length: 15 residues. The germline CDR1 and CDR2 sequences are SGDLS and YYNGEE. The CDR3 DNA sequence: TGTGCCAGCAGCGGCCACCGTGGCGAAAACTATGGCTACACCTTC. This gives the protein CASSGHRGENYGYTF.

This clonotype showed up just a few times. The rearrangement joins TRBV5-5 to TRBJ1-5; the match to TRBD1 covers 10 bases. V was clipped by 7 bases and J by 10 bases; unmatched bases: 5. This CDR3 has 12 residues. Germline CDR1 reads SGHKS; CDR2 reads YYEKEE (reference sequence). Here the CDR3 DNA reads TGTGCCAGCGGGACAGGGGAGATTCCCCAGCATTTT. Amino acid sequence: CASGTGEIPQHF.

The chain employs TRBV25-1 and TRBJ2-1, with 9 nucleotides matching TRBD1. V was clipped by 11 bases and J by 3 bases; unmatched bases: 29. Germline V gene data show CDR1 as MGHDK and CDR2 as SYGVNS. The CDR3 is 21 residues long. CDR3 DNA sequence: TGTGCCCCGACCCTTCATTTGGACAGGGGAGACTTAGCGGATTGCTACAATGAGCAGTTCTTC. Translating it yields CAPTLHLDRGDLADCYNEQFF.

V is TRBV12-3 or TRBV12-4 and J is TRBJ2-1; D tentatively fits TRBD1 or TRBD2 (6 bases each). The CDR3 is 14 residues long. The ends were cut back, 7 bases at V and 4 bases at J, with 14 bases in the middle. The CDR3 DNA sequence: TGTGCCAGCACCCGGGGGCAGGGGTACAATGAGCAGTTCTTC. Protein: CASTRGQGYNEQFF.

The chain has TRBV5-4 and TRBJ2-3; 8 bases match TRBD1. CDR1 and CDR2 from the germline V gene are SGHNT and YYREEE (reference sequence). V shed 4 bases and J 5 bases; nucleotides not matched to a gene: 6. The CDR3 has 14 amino acids. In DNA form, the CDR3 reads TGTGCCAGCAGCATTGGACAGGGAGTAGATACGCAGTATTTT. Translating gives CASSIGQGVDTQYF.

In its sample, this clonotype was seen a few times. This sequence joins TRBV6-5 and TRBJ1-5; D may be TRBD1 (5 bases). Germline loops: CDR1 MNHEY, CDR2 SVGAGI. Trimming left V 3 bases short and J 7 bases short, with 19 bases between. The CDR3 loop spans 16 amino acids. The CDR3 DNA is TGTGCCAGCAGTTATTATCGGGACGAGTCCGGCCAGCCCCAGCATTTT. Translating it yields CASSYYRDESGQPQHF.

V and J are TRBV11-2 and TRBJ2-6; the match to TRBD1 covers 8 bases. The V and J ends lost 6 bases and 2 bases, in that order; junction bases with no gene match: 15. CDR1 is SGHAT, CDR2 FQNNGV, per germline. CDR3 length: 19 amino acids. The CDR3 sequence: CASSNSLGQAITGANVLTF. The CDR3 DNA follows: TGTGCCAGCAGTAACTCTTTGGGACAGGCCATAACTGGGGCCAACGTCCTGACTTTC.

The chain recombines TRBV4-2 with TRBJ1-2; maybe TRBD1 (5 bases). Germline V gene lookup returns CDR1 LGHNA and CDR2 YNFKEQ. The CDR3 has 12 residues. Trimming cost V 4 bases and J 7 bases, with 10 bases left between them. DNA of the CDR3: TGTGCCAGCAGCCGTTGGGGGGGTGGCTACACCTTC. Encoded protein: CASSRWGGGYTF.

This clonotype occurred a few times. V usage is TRBV6-5 and J usage is TRBJ1-2; TRBD1 agrees at 11 bases. With V trimmed by 4 bases and J by 4 bases, 2 bases remained unmatched. Germline-derived CDR1 and CDR2 are MNHEY and SVGAGI. This CDR3 has 14 residues. The CDR3 spells CASSSGTGGYGYTF. The CDR3 bases are TGTGCCAGCAGTTCCGGGACAGGGGGCTATGGCTACACCTTC.

This chain links TRBV30 with TRBJ2-2; D is uncertain. V lost 2 bases and J 5 bases, leaving 6 bases between the germline ends. Germline-derived CDR1 and CDR2 are GTSNPN and SVGIG (reference sequence). The CDR3 spans 12 residues. CDR3 bases: TGTGCCTGGAGTAGGGAAACCGGGGAGCTGTTTTTT. Amino acid sequence: CAWSRETGELFF.

This clonotype has ten or more counts. The genes are TRBV5-5 and TRBJ2-3; 12 nucleotides agree with TRBD1. CDR3 length equals 17 residues. CDR1 and CDR2 (germline): SGHKS, YYEKEE (reference sequence). V was clipped by 3 bases and J by 6 bases; unmatched bases: 11. The chain's CDR3 is CASSSGGTGGVSDTQYF. The CDR3 nucleotides are TGTGCCAGCAGCTCCGGGGGGACAGGGGGCGTATCGGATACGCAGTATTTT.

The chain carries TRBV10-3 and TRBJ2-2; D might be TRBD2 (6 bases). The CDR3 runs 13 residues. Per germline, CDR1 ENHRY and CDR2 SYGVKD. V was cut by 6 bases and J by 6 bases, with 11 bases left in between. As DNA, the CDR3 is TGTGCCATCAGGGGCCAGCGGGCCGGGGAGCTGTTTTTT. Its translation: CAIRGQRAGELFF.

This chain connects TRBV6-2 or TRBV6-3 to TRBJ2-7; tentative D call: TRBD1 (5 bases). CDR1 MNHEY and CDR2 SVGEGT come from the germline V gene. V lost 1 base and J lost 3, with 13 bases in between. The CDR3 loop spans 15 amino acids. In nucleotides, the CDR3 is TGTGCCAGCAGTTACTACCGGACAACGCTCTACGAGCAGTACTTC. As protein: CASSYYRTTLYEQYF.

This chain links TRBV6-1 with TRBJ2-3; TRBD1 agrees at 8 bases. CDR1 and CDR2 from the germline V gene are MNHNS and SASEGT. Germline trimming cut 6 bases from V and 1 base from J; bases unmatched to any gene: 3. The length of the CDR3 is 14 residues. This CDR3 is CASRRDRRTDTQYF. DNA for the CDR3: TGTGCCAGCAGAAGGGACAGGCGCACAGATACGCAGTATTTT.

The chain joins TRBV27 to TRBJ2-5; the D call may be TRBD1 or TRBD2 (6 bases each). The V gene's germline CDR1 is MNHEY and CDR2 SMNVEV (reference sequence). Trimming took off 2 bases at V and 1 base at J, with 14 bases between the two ends. The CDR3 spans 16 residues. CDR3 nucleotides: TGTGCCAGCAGTTTAACGGGGGCACTGCCCCAAGAGACCCAGTACTTC. It encodes CASSLTGALPQETQYF.

This clonotype was found a few times. The chain has TRBV20-1 and TRBJ2-3; 9 positions match TRBD2. The CDR3 spans 14 residues. Germline trimming cut 5 bases from V and 0 bases from J; bases unmatched to any gene: 3. Per the germline V gene, CDR1 is DFQATT and CDR2 is SNEGSKA (reference sequence). Here the CDR3 DNA reads TGCAGTGCTCAGCTAGCGGGAAGCACAGATACGCAGTATTTT. This sequence encodes CSAQLAGSTDTQYF.

At least ten counts were recorded for this clonotype. Written as DNA, the CDR3 is TGTGCCAGCAGCTTTCAAGAAGGGACTAGCGAAAACAATGAGCAGTTCTTC. Encoded protein: CASSFQEGTSENNEQFF. The chain recombines TRBV4-2 with TRBJ2-1; 10 bases are a match to TRBD2. The germline CDR1 and CDR2 sequences are LGHNA and YNFKEQ. The CDR3 covers 17 residues. V gave up 5 bases and J gave up 5 bases; unmatched junction bases: 12.

The chain recombines TRBV20-1 with TRBJ2-5; D tentatively reads TRBD1 or TRBD2 (5 bases each). This CDR3 comprises 15 residues. In germline, CDR1 is DFQATT, CDR2 SNEGSKA (reference sequence). The V and J ends lost 3 bases and 5 bases respectively, with 19 bases between them. DNA for the CDR3: TGCAGTGCTAGTGGGGTAGCTCGGGGCTCGGAGACCCAGTACTTC. It codes for CSASGVARGSETQYF.

This clonotype was counted only a few times. The chain employs TRBV28 and TRBJ2-7; D remains unclear. The germline V gene has CDR1 MDHEN and CDR2 SYDVKM. The CDR3 is 11 amino acids. V was pared by 2 bases and J by 7 bases, with 6 bases between. CDR3 loop: CASSLSMEQYF. The CDR3 DNA reads TGTGCCAGCAGTTTAAGTATGGAGCAGTACTTC.

The chain carries TRBV20-1 and TRBJ2-7, with 10 bases that match TRBD2. The CDR3 loop spans 17 amino acids. V was pared by 6 bases and J by 3 bases, with 17 bases of the junction left unmatched. The germline V gene encodes CDR1 DFQATT and CDR2 SNEGSKA (reference sequence). The CDR3 sequence: CSAPEGTSENILYEQYF. As DNA, the CDR3 is TGCAGTGCCCCCGAGGGGACTAGCGAAAATATCCTCTACGAGCAGTACTTC.

A few counts support this clonotype. The chain couples TRBV7-9 to TRBJ2-7, with D maybe TRBD1 (6 bases). The V gene's germline CDR1 is SEHNR and CDR2 FQNEAQ (reference sequence). The V and J ends lost 3 bases and 1 base respectively, with 10 bases between them. The CDR3 runs to 14 residues. CDR3 sequence (DNA): TGTGCCAGCAGCTTTGGGACACCATCCTACGAGCAGTACTTC. It translates to CASSFGTPSYEQYF.

The CDR3 sequence: CSAVGLASHNEQFF. Here the CDR3 DNA reads TGCAGCGCAGTAGGACTAGCCTCACACAATGAGCAGTTCTTC. The rearrangement links TRBV29-1 to TRBJ2-1, with 8 bases identical to TRBD2. Germline V lookup: CDR1 SQVTM, CDR2 ANQGSEA. The CDR3 has 14 residues. Trimming cost V 7 bases and J 5 bases; bases outside gene matches: 10.

V usage is TRBV10-3 and J usage is TRBJ2-7; D is ambiguous. V lost 5 bases to trimming and J lost 6 bases, with 8 bases between them. The germline CDR1 and CDR2 sequences are ENHRY and SYGVKD. The CDR3 runs to 11 residues. The CDR3 is CAISQSREQYF. CDR3 DNA sequence: TGTGCCATCAGTCAAAGTCGCGAGCAGTACTTC.

In this sample, this clonotype turned up a few times. V is TRBV15 and J is TRBJ1-5, with a tentative D call TRBD1 (5 bases). Between the trimmed V and J ends, which lost 8 bases and 5 bases, there was a span of 13 bases. This CDR3 has 13 residues. In germline, CDR1 is LNHNV, CDR2 YYDKDF (reference sequence). In DNA form, the CDR3 reads TGTGCCACCCGGGACTTAAGTTATCAGCCCCAGCATTTT. Translated: CATRDLSYQPQHF.

The chain links TRBV7-9 to TRBJ2-3; the D is unclear. The CDR3 extends over 13 amino acids. Germline V gene sequence: CDR1 SEHNR, CDR2 FQNEAQ (reference sequence). V lost 7 bases, J lost 7 bases, and 15 bases lay in between. CDR3 sequence (DNA): TGTGCCAGCAAGCTTTTTAAAGGGAATACGCAGTATTTT. Protein sequence: CASKLFKGNTQYF.

A few counts support this clonotype. The genes are TRBV20-1 and TRBJ1-5; D might be TRBD1 (6 bases). Germline-derived CDR1 and CDR2 are DFQATT and SNEGSKA (reference sequence). CDR3 length: 12 residues. Trimming removed 4 bases from V and 7 bases from J, with 11 bases in between. CDR3 residues: CSAKQGTQPQHF. The DNA for the CDR3 is TGCAGTGCTAAACAGGGAACCCAGCCCCAGCATTTT.

This clonotype occurred a few times. The J gene is TRBJ1-6, the V gene TRBV20-1, with TRBD1 matching 10 bases. Germline V gives CDR1 DFQATT, CDR2 SNEGSKA (reference sequence). V lost 5 bases, J lost 9 bases, and 7 bases stayed unmatched. The length of the CDR3 is 14 residues. The CDR3 region has the DNA TGCAGTGCTCCAGCGCGACAGGGGGCTTCACCCCTCCACTTT. Protein product: CSAPARQGASPLHF.

This clonotype has only a few counts. The V call is TRBV20-1, the J call TRBJ2-7, with 8 nucleotides matching TRBD2. Germline CDR1 DFQATT, CDR2 SNEGSKA (reference sequence). Losses at the gene ends were 6 bases for V and 3 bases for J; bases not matched to a gene: 10. CDR3 size: 14 residues. The CDR3 here is CSAPSAGALYEQYF. Here the CDR3 DNA reads TGCAGTGCCCCCTCAGCGGGGGCCCTCTACGAGCAGTACTTC.

The chain recombines TRBV10-3 with TRBJ1-2, with unresolved D. V lost 4 bases and J lost 1, with 7 bases in between. CDR1 and CDR2 (germline): ENHRY, SYGVKD. The CDR3 has 13 amino acids. CDR3: CAISGRVNYGYTF. CDR3 nucleotide sequence: TGTGCCATCAGTGGGAGGGTTAACTATGGCTACACCTTC.